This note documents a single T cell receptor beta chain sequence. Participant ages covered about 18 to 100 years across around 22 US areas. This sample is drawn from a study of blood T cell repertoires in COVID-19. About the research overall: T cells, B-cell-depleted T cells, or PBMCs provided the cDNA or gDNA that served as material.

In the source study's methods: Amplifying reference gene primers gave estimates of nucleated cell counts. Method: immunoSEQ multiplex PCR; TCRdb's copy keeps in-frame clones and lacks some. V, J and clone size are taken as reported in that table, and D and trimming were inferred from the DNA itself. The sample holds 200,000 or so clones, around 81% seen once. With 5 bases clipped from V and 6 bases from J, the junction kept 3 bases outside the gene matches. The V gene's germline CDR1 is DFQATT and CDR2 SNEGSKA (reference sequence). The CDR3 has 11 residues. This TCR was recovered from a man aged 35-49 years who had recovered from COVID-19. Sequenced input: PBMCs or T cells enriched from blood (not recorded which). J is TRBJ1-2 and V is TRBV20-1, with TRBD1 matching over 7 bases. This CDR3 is CSALDRDGYTF. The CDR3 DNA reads TGCAGTGCTTTAGACAGGGATGGCTACACCTTC.